The 2 T cell receptor beta chains in this list originate from one sample, sequenced in a study of cytomegalovirus exposure and HLA in healthy donors. Amplification used 60 Vbeta primers and 13 Jbeta primers. Assay: immunoSEQ multiplex PCR; the TCRdb copy retains only in-frame clones and omits some. The top ten hold about 3.1% of the sample, which has about 140,000 clones, 76% seen once. Sequences were obtained from PBMCs. The source is a male donor in good health and CMV-seronegative.

V and J are TRBV9 and TRBJ1-2; TRBD1 aligns across 7 bases. CDR1 and CDR2 from the germline V gene are SGDLS and YYNGEE. The V gene end was trimmed by 3 bases and the J gene end by 4 bases; junction bases not matched to a gene: 6. The CDR3 covers 14 residues. The CDR3 spells CASSAQQGSYGYTF. The DNA for the CDR3 is TGTGCCAGCAGCGCACAACAGGGGTCCTATGGCTACACCTTC.

This chain links TRBV30 with TRBJ1-5; 8 bases line up with TRBD1. J lost 4 bases, V lost 2 bases, and 7 bases had no gene match. Germline loops: CDR1 GTSNPN, CDR2 SVGIG (reference sequence). This CDR3 is 15 amino acids long. DNA for the CDR3: TGTGCCTGGAGTACCGGGACAGGAAGTAATCAGCCCCAGCATTTT. It codes for CAWSTGTGSNQPQHF.